The next 7 T cell receptor beta chains were all read from a single sample in a study of cytomegalovirus exposure and HLA in healthy donors. Primers included in the PCR were 60 Vbeta and 13 Jbeta primers. The repertoire was sequenced with immunoSEQ multiplex PCR; TCRdb's copy has only in-frame clones and lacks some. This specimen shows 95,000 to 150,000 clones; the ten leading clones hold 3.6%. Material: PBMCs. Receptors were obtained from a young man in good health and CMV-seronegative.

The J gene is TRBJ1-5, the V gene TRBV9; 8 nucleotides match TRBD1. Unmatched junction bases numbered 19, after V lost 3 bases and J lost 5 bases. This CDR3 has 19 amino acids. The V gene's germline CDR1 is SGDLS and CDR2 YYNGEE. The CDR3 here is CASSAHPQWTGSRYQPQHF. DNA of the CDR3: TGTGCCAGCAGCGCCCACCCTCAATGGACAGGGAGCCGGTATCAGCCCCAGCATTTT.

The rearrangement joins TRBV5-6 to TRBJ1-1, with D unresolved. Germline V CDR1 and CDR2: SGHDT, YYEEEE. Trimming cost V 3 bases and J 4 bases, with 7 bases left between them. The CDR3 extends over 12 amino acids. The CDR3 protein is CASSYSGTEAFF. In nucleotides, the CDR3 is TGTGCCAGCAGCTACAGTGGCACTGAAGCTTTCTTT.

The chain has TRBV5-5 and TRBJ1-4; D gene uncertain. Germline-derived CDR1 and CDR2 are SGHKS and YYEKEE (reference sequence). The germline V and J ends were trimmed by 4 bases and 0 bases, with 13 bases remaining between them. The CDR3 totals 16 residues. The CDR3 loop reads CASSQRHDATNEKLFF. The CDR3 DNA reads TGTGCCAGCAGCCAGAGACACGATGCAACTAATGAAAAACTGTTTTTT.

The chain uses TRBV25-1 and TRBJ2-6; D not certain. V was cut by 7 bases and J by 0 bases, with 4 bases left in between. The CDR3 consists of 13 residues. Germline assignment: CDR1 MGHDK and CDR2 SYGVNS. Here the CDR3 reads CASTSSGANVLTF. The CDR3 nucleotides are TGTGCCAGCACCTCCTCTGGGGCCAACGTCCTGACTTTC.

V usage is TRBV28 and J usage is TRBJ1-5; possibly TRBD1 for D (6 bases). V gave up 6 bases and J gave up 1 base, with 13 bases separating them. Germline V gene lookup returns CDR1 MDHEN and CDR2 SYDVKM. This CDR3 has 15 residues. Here the CDR3 reads CASRLQQGSNQPQHF. The CDR3 nucleotides read TGTGCCAGCAGACTTCAACAGGGAAGCAATCAGCCCCAGCATTTT.

The chain joins TRBV7-3 to TRBJ1-2, with D tentatively TRBD1 (5 bases). The CDR3 has 13 residues. Germline V gene data show CDR1 as SGHTA and CDR2 as FQGTGA. V lost 4 bases to trimming and J lost 7 bases, with 13 bases between them. This chain's CDR3 is CASSSGRDSGYTF. The CDR3 DNA reads TGTGCCAGCAGCTCAGGACGGGACTCTGGCTACACCTTC.

The CDR3 sequence is CASSFRGNYGYTF. CDR3 nucleotides: TGCGCCAGCAGCTTCAGAGGAAACTATGGCTACACCTTC. This chain joins TRBV5-1 and TRBJ1-2; D is uncertain. The germline V and J ends were trimmed by 2 bases and 2 bases, with 7 bases remaining between them. CDR3 length: 13 residues. Germline V gene sequence: CDR1 SGHRS, CDR2 YFSETQ.